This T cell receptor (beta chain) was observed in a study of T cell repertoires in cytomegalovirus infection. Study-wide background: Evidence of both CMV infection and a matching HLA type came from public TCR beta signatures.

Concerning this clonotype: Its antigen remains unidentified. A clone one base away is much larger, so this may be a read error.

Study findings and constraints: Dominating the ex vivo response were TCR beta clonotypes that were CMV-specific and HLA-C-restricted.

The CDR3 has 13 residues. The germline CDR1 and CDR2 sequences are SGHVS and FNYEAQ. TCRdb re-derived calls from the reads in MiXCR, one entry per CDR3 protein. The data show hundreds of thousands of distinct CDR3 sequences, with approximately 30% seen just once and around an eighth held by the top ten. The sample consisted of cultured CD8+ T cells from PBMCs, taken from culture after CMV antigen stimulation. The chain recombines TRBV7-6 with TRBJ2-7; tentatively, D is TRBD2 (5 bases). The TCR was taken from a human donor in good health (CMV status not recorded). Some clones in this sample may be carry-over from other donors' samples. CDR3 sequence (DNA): TGTGCCAACAGCTTGTCAGGACTCTACGAGCAGTACTTC. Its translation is CANSLSGLYEQYF.